The rows below give T cell receptor beta chains drawn from one sample of a study of blood T cell repertoires in COVID-19. Libraries were prepared by immunoSEQ multiplex PCR; TCRdb keeps only in-frame clonotypes and omits some of them. The data show roughly 230,000 clones, about 88% seen once. Sequencing was carried out using peripheral blood. These receptors came from a woman aged 40 to 55 who had recovered from COVID-19. The CDR3 runs from the conserved cysteine through the conserved F or W. D genes are given only for firm matches. The listing skips clone size in some rows; elsewhere it reads once, few, many or a size class.

TRBJ2-2 | . | TRBV7-2 | TRBD2 | 17 | CASSPLIGLGNTGELFF | TGTGCCAGCAGCCCTCTGATCGGACTAGGAAATACCGGGGAGCTGTTTTTT
TRBJ2-1 | . | TRBV2 | TRBD1 | 14 | CASSGQGAYNEQFF | TGTGCCAGCAGTGGGCAGGGGGCCTACAATGAGCAGTTCTTC
TRBJ2-4 | . | TRBV19 | . | 16 | CASSIAPGGSRNIQYF | TGTGCCAGTAGTATAGCCCCTGGTGGGAGTCGGAACATTCAGTACTTC
TRBJ1-3 | . | TRBV24-1 | . | 18 | CATSEIPKRQVTGNTIYF | TGTGCCACCAGTGAAATCCCTAAAAGACAGGTAACTGGAAACACCATATATTTT
TRBJ2-3 | . | TRBV5-4 | . | 16 | CASSLISGPSTDTQYF | TGTGCCAGCAGCTTGATAAGCGGACCAAGCACAGATACGCAGTATTTT
TRBJ1-3 | . | TRBV7-2 | . | 13 | CASSLLRGNTIYF | TGTGCCAGCAGCTTATTGAGAGGAAACACCATATATTTT
TRBJ1-5 | . | TRBV4-1 | . | 15 | CASSQGGGSNQPQHF | TGCGCCAGCAGCCAAGGGGGGGGAAGCAATCAGCCCCAGCATTTT
TRBJ1-2 | . | TRBV6-5 | . | 16 | CASSYVGTGISYGYTF | TGTGCCAGCAGTTACGTCGGAACAGGAATCTCTTATGGCTACACCTTC
TRBJ2-5 | . | TRBV15 | . | 15 | CATSRDTGPQETQYF | TGTGCCACCAGCAGGGATACAGGGCCCCAAGAGACCCAGTACTTC
TRBJ2-4 | . | TRBV7-8 | TRBD2 | 12 | CASRGDSNIQYF | TGTGCCAGCCGGGGGGATTCAAACATTCAGTACTTC
TRBJ2-2 | . | TRBV10-1 | . | 11 | CASSVGGELFF | TGCGCCAGCAGTGTCGGCGGGGAGCTGTTTTTT
TRBJ2-3 | . | TRBV3-1/TRBV3-2 | . | 13 | CASSQVNSNTQYF | TGTGCCAGCAGCCAAGTAAACTCAAATACGCAGTATTTT
TRBJ2-7 | . | TRBV10-3 | . | 12 | CAITPDNYEQYF | TGTGCCATCACCCCAGACAACTACGAGCAGTACTTC
TRBJ1-3 | . | TRBV9 | . | 17 | CASSAPGGGSLGNTIYF | TGTGCCAGCAGCGCCCCTGGGGGGGGAAGTTTGGGAAACACCATATATTTT
TRBJ1-4 | . | TRBV24-1 | TRBD1 | 14 | CATRGTGDNEKLFF | TGTGCCACCAGGGGGACAGGGGATAATGAAAAACTGTTTTTT
TRBJ2-2 | . | TRBV2 | . | 15 | CASSETGPGTGELFF | TGTGCCAGCAGTGAAACAGGGCCGGGTACCGGGGAGCTGTTTTTT
TRBJ2-1 | once | TRBV5-4 | TRBD2 | 15 | CASSKDSGRANEQFF | TGTGCCAGCAGCAAAGATAGCGGGAGGGCCAATGAGCAGTTCTTC
TRBJ1-1 | . | TRBV10-3 | TRBD1 | 15 | CAISDGRQGLSEAFF | TGTGCCATCAGTGACGGTCGACAGGGATTAAGTGAAGCTTTCTTT
TRBJ1-2 | . | TRBV19 | TRBD1 | 13 | CASSTGTEYGYTF | TGTGCCAGTAGTACCGGGACAGAGTATGGCTACACCTTC
TRBJ2-1 | . | TRBV5-1 | . | 14 | CASSPGTLGNEQFF | TGCGCCAGCAGCCCGGGGACACTAGGGAATGAGCAGTTCTTC
TRBJ2-7 | . | TRBV5-1 | TRBD1 | 14 | CASSLGQGFDEQYF | TGCGCCAGCAGCTTGGGACAGGGTTTCGACGAGCAGTACTTC
TRBJ2-3 | . | TRBV5-6 | TRBD2 | 18 | CASSLTSGGLTSTDTQYF | TGTGCCAGCAGCTTGACTAGCGGGGGGTTGACCAGCACAGATACGCAGTATTTT
TRBJ2-1 | . | TRBV6-5 | . | 13 | CASSQVGLTEQFF | TGTGCCAGCAGCCAGGTGGGGCTTACTGAGCAGTTCTTC
TRBJ1-6 | . | TRBV6-2/TRBV6-3 | . | 14 | CASSYGGEGSPLHF | TGTGCCAGCAGTTATGGCGGCGAAGGTTCACCCCTCCACTTT
TRBJ2-1 | . | TRBV10-3 | TRBD2 | 14 | CAISTGTSDNEQFF | TGTGCCATCAGCACCGGGACTAGCGACAATGAGCAGTTCTTC
TRBJ1-1 | few | TRBV7-9 | . | 14 | CASSLDYGFTEAFF | TGTGCCAGCAGCTTAGATTACGGTTTCACTGAAGCTTTCTTT
TRBJ2-5 | . | TRBV7-2 | TRBD1 | 14 | CASSPHGQEETQYF | TGTGCCAGCAGCCCCCACGGACAGGAAGAGACCCAGTACTTC
TRBJ2-1 | . | TRBV28 | . | 16 | CASSLPLALSYNEQFF | TGTGCCAGCAGTTTACCATTAGCTCTCTCCTACAATGAGCAGTTCTTC
TRBJ1-1 | . | TRBV4-1 | . | 13 | CASSQHVNTEAFF | TGCGCCAGCAGCCAACATGTGAACACTGAAGCTTTCTTT
TRBJ2-1 | . | TRBV7-3 | TRBD2 | 14 | CASSPGGSYNEQFF | TGTGCCAGCAGCCCCGGGGGGTCCTACAATGAGCAGTTCTTC
TRBJ2-1 | . | TRBV9 | . | 13 | CASSVGDSNEQFF | TGTGCCAGCAGCGTAGGGGACTCTAATGAGCAGTTCTTC
TRBJ2-5 | . | TRBV5-5 | TRBD2 | 16 | CASRPRGSGDEWTQYF | TGTGCCAGCAGGCCGAGGGGAAGCGGGGACGAATGGACCCAGTACTTC
TRBJ2-1 | . | TRBV2 | . | 13 | CAAGGLADNEQFF | TGTGCCGCCGGGGGGCTAGCGGACAATGAGCAGTTCTTC
TRBJ1-2 | once | TRBV7-9 | TRBD1 | 13 | CASSPTGDYGYTF | TGTGCCAGCAGCCCTACAGGGGACTATGGCTACACCTTC
TRBJ2-1 | . | TRBV6-5 | TRBD2 | 16 | CASSYRREPRVNEQFF | TGTGCCAGCAGTTATAGGCGGGAGCCCCGGGTGAATGAGCAGTTCTTC
TRBJ2-3 | . | TRBV5-1 | TRBD2 | 17 | CASSSLSPSGGAVTQYF | TGCGCCAGCAGCTCCCTCTCACCTAGCGGGGGGGCCGTTACGCAGTATTTT
TRBJ2-5 | few | TRBV11-2 | TRBD2 | 13 | CASSTRGGGIQYF | TGTGCCAGCAGCACTCGGGGGGGCGGCATCCAGTACTTC
TRBJ1-2 | . | TRBV10-2 | . | 13 | CASSESRGTGYTF | TGCGCCAGCAGTGAGTCGCGGGGGACCGGCTACACCTTC
TRBJ1-2 | once | TRBV7-9 | TRBD1 | 17 | CASSFGTGGVLDYGYTF | TGTGCCAGCAGCTTCGGGACAGGGGGCGTTTTGGACTATGGCTACACCTTC
TRBJ2-7 | few | TRBV30 | . | 16 | CAWSVRLGWSSYEQYF | TGTGCCTGGAGTGTACGGTTAGGCTGGAGCTCCTACGAGCAGTACTTC
TRBJ2-3 | . | TRBV5-4 | TRBD2 | 15 | CASSLVAGPTDTQYF | TGTGCCAGCAGCTTGGTAGCGGGGCCCACAGATACGCAGTATTTT
TRBJ2-5 | . | TRBV19 | TRBD2 | 16 | CASSIVGGGAPETQYF | TGTGCCAGTAGTATCGTCGGCGGGGGGGCCCCAGAGACCCAGTACTTC